The T cell receptor beta chain described here comes from a study of metastatic and nonmetastatic thyroid tumors (TCRdb year 2020). Describing the broader study: The researchers compared repertoires between peripheral blood samples and tumor or nodule tissue samples from patients with malignant or benign thyroid disease. What the authors observed across the whole study: TCR beta diversity was reported as significantly higher in malignant tumors than in benign nodules, in both blood and tumor samples.

None of the patients had been given any treatment before thyroid surgery. Patient clinical samples collected from about 2011 to 2019 were retrospectively analysed using T-cell receptor beta sequencing. The protocol used for the library was PCR. TCRdb lists the instrument as Illumina HiSeq 4000. High-throughput sequencing was used to profile the TCR beta-chain CDR3 region of each patient. The original pipeline was this. The researchers built a classifier to tell apart papillary thyroid cancer patients with distant metastasis, based on CDR3 differences among clinicopathological groups. To measure repertoire diversity the researchers used the Shannon index, while the Morisita-Horn index served to gauge how similar the tumor and blood repertoires were. TCRdb reprocessing: public reads trimmed at Q25 with fastp, clones called with MiXCR, in-frame beta chains kept. The V and J calls, along with clone size, are taken from TCRdb and not from the paper's own processing. The sample profile shows 20,000 to 25,000 clones; 20% to 25% of them were found once. The ten largest clonotypes hold about 4.6% of the sample.

Counted from cysteine to phenylalanine, this CDR3 has 12 amino acids. Of the read, only the CDR3 DNA is kept; its 36 bases are in frame from base 1. The junction shows trimming of 6 bases on V and 5 bases on J, plus 10 bases between the germline ends. Per the germline V gene, SGHNT is the CDR1 and YENEEA is the CDR2. Of note for this clone: No cognate antigen has been identified for it. No quality values exist for individual bases; no much larger clone is one base distant.

The sequencing sample was made of adjacent normal tissue. This receptor was taken from a female donor with papillary thyroid cancer or a benign thyroid nodule (not recorded which). Some clones in this sample may be carry-over from other donors' samples. The chain was built from TRBV11-3 and TRBJ2-5; there is no confident call for the D gene. The CDR3 corresponds to CASSLECETQYF. The DNA reads as follows: TGTGCCAGCAGTCTGGAGTGTGAGACCCAGTACTTC.